The 14 T cell receptor beta chains in this list originate from one sample, sequenced in a study of human T cells and chemical hapten exposure. One entry per CDR3 protein results from TCRdb running MiXCR on the RACE reads. Among around 71,000 distinct CDR3 sequences listed, 9.8% were seen once. Time point given: patch test 1, 2 weeks after DPC sensitization. Treatment: therapeutic diphenylcyclopropenone sensitization with weekly scalp DPC. The specimen comprised whole blood, sampled in connection with sensitization to the hapten diphenylcyclopropenone (DPC). The receptors stem from a middle-aged woman with alopecia areata. Some clones in this sample may be carry-over from other donors' samples.

This clonotype was counted between two and nine times. The chain carries TRBV11-2 and TRBJ2-5, with D maybe TRBD2 (5 bases). The CDR3 is 16 residues long. V gave up 6 bases and J gave up 0 bases, with 17 bases separating them. Germline V gene data show CDR1 as SGHAT and CDR2 as FQNNGV. The chain's CDR3 is CASSYTGSKYQETQYF. Here the CDR3 DNA reads TGTGCCAGCAGTTATACGGGATCAAAGTACCAAGAGACCCAGTACTTC.

This clonotype was counted many times. This chain connects TRBV7-2 to TRBJ2-7; D not certain. Trimming stripped 5 bases from V and 6 bases from J, with 26 bases between. The CDR3 runs to 17 residues. Germline CDR1 reads SGHTA; CDR2 reads FQGNSA. The CDR3 protein is CASSPIQWDRAWVEQYF. The CDR3 DNA reads TGTGCCAGCAGCCCTATTCAATGGGATAGGGCATGGGTCGAGCAGTACTTC.

This clonotype was counted at least ten times. The chain has TRBV20-1 and TRBJ2-7; 8 bases map to TRBD1. The CDR3 is made up of 16 amino acids. The germline V gene encodes CDR1 DFQATT and CDR2 SNEGSKA (reference sequence). With V trimmed by 3 bases and J by 1 base, 11 bases remained unmatched. The chain's CDR3 is CSARGQGAGWSYEQYF. In nucleotides, the CDR3 is TGCAGTGCTAGGGGTCAGGGGGCAGGCTGGTCCTACGAGCAGTACTTC.

This clonotype was detected only a few times. V usage is TRBV5-1 and J usage is TRBJ2-5; no clear D. V was clipped by 0 bases and J by 1 base, with 7 bases between them. Germline V gene data show CDR1 as SGHRS and CDR2 as YFSETQ. This CDR3 has 14 amino acids. DNA of the CDR3: TGCGCCAGCAGCTTGGTGGTAGCCCAAGAGACCCAGTACTTC. Translated, it gives CASSLVVAQETQYF.

This clonotype was counted between two and nine times. As DNA, the CDR3 is TGTGCCAGCCGTCCGGGCGGAAACACCGGGGAGCTGTTTTTT. It translates to CASRPGGNTGELFF. V usage is TRBV6-2 or TRBV6-3 and J usage is TRBJ2-2, with D unclear. Germline lookup yields CDR1 MNHEY and CDR2 SVGEGT. V lost 8 bases and J lost 2, with 12 bases in between. CDR3 length: 14 residues.

This clonotype has more than one count but fewer than ten. The chain couples TRBV10-3 to TRBJ1-1; a possible D gene is TRBD1 (6 bases). Trimming took 7 bases from V and 3 from J, leaving 12 bases between them. The germline V gene has CDR1 ENHRY and CDR2 SYGVKD. The CDR3 is made up of 13 amino acids. CDR3 residues: CAITRQEDTEAFF. DNA for the CDR3: TGTGCCATCACCCGACAGGAAGACACTGAAGCTTTCTTT.

In its sample, this clonotype is medium-sized. The rearrangement joins TRBV20-1 to TRBJ2-7, with no clear D. The CDR3 extends over 17 amino acids. Looked up from germline, CDR1 is DFQATT and CDR2 is SNEGSKA (reference sequence). V was pared by 5 bases and J by 5 bases, with 28 bases between. The CDR3 DNA reads as TGCAGTGCTCGCACCCCGTTCTCCCCCAAAACGTTAAACGAGCAGTACTTC. This codes for CSARTPFSPKTLNEQYF.

This clonotype was counted a few times. V is TRBV24-1 and J is TRBJ2-1; D perhaps matches TRBD2 (6 bases). CDR3 length equals 19 residues. The ends were cut back, 3 bases at V and 5 bases at J, with 25 bases in the middle. Germline V gives CDR1 KGHDR, CDR2 SFDVKD. This chain's CDR3 is CATSDANPLLARDDNEQFF. The CDR3 DNA reads TGTGCCACCAGTGATGCCAACCCGCTCCTAGCGAGGGACGACAATGAGCAGTTCTTC.

The chain links TRBV6-5 to TRBJ1-6; 9 positions match TRBD1. The length of the CDR3 is 17 residues. CDR1 is MNHEY and CDR2 is SVGAGI in the germline V gene. V gave up 5 bases and J gave up 8 bases; unmatched junction bases: 13. The CDR3 loop is CASSQAARTGAYSPLHF. The DNA for the CDR3 is TGTGCCAGCAGTCAAGCCGCCAGGACAGGGGCCTATTCACCCCTCCACTTT.

As concerns this clonotype: A much larger clonotype is one base distant, so this may be a read error. V usage is TRBV12-3 or TRBV12-4 and J usage is TRBJ2-2; unclear D gene. Trimming stripped 7 bases from V and 0 bases from J, with 18 bases between. This CDR3 has 17 residues. The CDR3 coding sequence is TGTGCCAGCACTTGGACCGGAATGGGATCGAACACCGGGGAGCTGTTTTTT. Its protein is CASTWTGMGSNTGELFF.

The chain recombines TRBV20-1 with TRBJ1-1, with 10 nucleotides matching TRBD1. The CDR3 totals 13 residues. The germline gives CDR1 DFQATT, CDR2 SNEGSKA (reference sequence). Trimming removed 6 bases from V and 10 bases from J; junction bases left unmatched: 11. The CDR3 bases are TGCAGTGCCGGGGACAGGGGCCAAAGGGGAGCTTTCTTT. Amino acids: CSAGDRGQRGAFF.

This clonotype was seen many times. The rearrangement uses TRBV6-1 and TRBJ2-3; 8 bases map to TRBD2. Trimming took 1 base from V and 2 from J; bases not matched to a gene: 11. Germline assignment: CDR1 MNHNS and CDR2 SASEGT. This CDR3 comprises 18 residues. Here the CDR3 reads CASSEELASGRHTDTQYF. The DNA of the CDR3 is TGTGCCAGCAGTGAAGAACTTGCTAGCGGGCGGCACACAGATACGCAGTATTTT.

V and J are TRBV7-9 and TRBJ2-3, with D unresolved. Per germline, CDR1 SEHNR and CDR2 FQNEAQ (reference sequence). This CDR3 is 14 amino acids long. V lost 1 base, J lost 5 bases, and 10 bases lay in between. In DNA form, the CDR3 reads TGTGCCAGCAGCTTAGGGTGGAGTAGAGATACGCAGTATTTT. Protein product: CASSLGWSRDTQYF. The full variable domain, completed using reference TRBV7-9 and TRBJ2-3, is DTGVSQNPRHKITKRGQNVTFRCDPISEHNRLYWYRQTLGQGPEFLTYFQNEAQLEKSRLLSDRFSAERPKGSFSTLEIQRTEQGDSAMYLCASSLGWSRDTQYFGPGTRLTVL.

This clonotype was counted many times. The chain employs TRBV29-1 and TRBJ1-2; D might be TRBD1 (5 bases). Per germline, CDR1 SQVTM and CDR2 ANQGSEA. The CDR3 length is 12 residues. Trimming stripped 0 bases from V and 8 bases from J, with 10 bases between. The CDR3 here is CSVEDTGGGYTF. As DNA, the CDR3 is TGCAGCGTTGAAGATACAGGAGGAGGCTACACCTTC.